This TCR beta chain was recorded in a study of STAT5B mutations in CD4+ large granular lymphocyte leukemia. Findings of the study overall: Top patient clones used TRBV06 genes more often: 8/27 versus 2/35 in controls.

Sequencing was performed with immunoSEQ multiplex PCR; in TCRdb, only in-frame clones are kept and a portion is missing. Of tens of thousands of clones listed, 75% to 85% were seen once; the top ten hold 3.6%. The CDR3 contains 14 residues. V shed 6 bases and J shed 4 bases, with 12 bases lying between them. Germline values: CDR1 SGHTA, CDR2 FQGNSA. Details on this clone: As yet, its antigen is unknown.

Sequencing was done on a sample of CD4+ T cells from blood buffy coats. This chain joins TRBV7-2 and TRBJ2-2; D perhaps matches TRBD1 (6 bases). The sequence derives from a human donor in good health. CDR3 region: CASRPGESTGELFF. For the CDR3, the DNA is TGTGCCAGCAGGCCAGGGGAGAGCACCGGGGAGCTGTTTTTT.